Listed here are 13 T cell receptor beta chains from one sample, sequenced in a study of CD8 T cells in ankylosing spondylitis. No antigen has been assigned to these receptors. Study-level points and caveats: Typical of ankylosing spondylitis blood, it appeared, was a TCR beta motif of under 10 highly homologous variants.

TCRdb itself ran the 5' RACE reads through MiXCR, one entry per CDR3 protein. The sample lists some 450,000 distinct CDR3 sequences, approximately 17% occurring once. The sample comprised blood, either unsorted or a sorted T cell fraction (not recorded which). Receptors originate from a male donor with ankylosing spondylitis.

In this sample, this clonotype turned up a few times. The chain has TRBV20-1 and TRBJ2-1, with D perhaps TRBD1 (6 bases). V was shortened by 3 bases and J by 6 bases, with 15 bases between the two germline ends. Germline CDR1 DFQATT, CDR2 SNEGSKA (reference sequence). This CDR3 has 14 amino acids. This chain's CDR3 is CSARRGLVSNEQFF. CDR3 DNA: TGCAGTGCTAGGAGGGGGTTAGTAAGCAATGAGCAGTTCTTC.

The rearrangement uses TRBV20-1 and TRBJ2-3; 7 nucleotides agree with TRBD2. V shed 5 bases, J shed 1 base, and the junction held 6 bases outside the gene matches. Germline CDR1 and CDR2: DFQATT and SNEGSKA (reference sequence). The CDR3 is 14 residues long. CDR3 in DNA: TGCAGTGCTTCCGGGCTAGCGGGCACAGATACGCAGTATTTT. Translation gives CSASGLAGTDTQYF.

The genes are TRBV20-1 and TRBJ2-3; TRBD2 matches at 13 bases. The J segment lost 4 bases and the V segment lost 2 bases, leaving 3 bases of the junction unmatched. Germline V CDR1 and CDR2: DFQATT, SNEGSKA (reference sequence). CDR3 length: 15 residues. CDR3 protein: CSARPTSGRADTQYF. The DNA of the CDR3 is TGCAGTGCTAGACCTACTAGCGGGAGGGCAGATACGCAGTATTTT.

The chain recombines TRBV12-3 or TRBV12-4 with TRBJ1-1; a possible D gene is TRBD1 (6 bases). CDR3 size: 14 residues. V was trimmed by 5 bases and J by 9 bases, leaving 19 bases between them. CDR3 loop: CASSNLGGLVKAFF. In DNA, the CDR3 is TGTGCCAGCAGTAACTTAGGGGGGTTAGTTAAAGCTTTCTTT.

In this sample, this clonotype turned up a few times. V and J are TRBV5-1 and TRBJ2-1, with TRBD2 matching 8 bases. J gave up 9 bases and V 4 bases, and 12 bases lay outside the gene matches. The CDR3 contains 15 residues. CDR1 and CDR2 from the germline V gene are SGHRS and YFSETQ. The CDR3 region is CASSPVAGPPTEQFF. In nucleotides, the CDR3 is TGCGCCAGCAGCCCCGTAGCGGGGCCACCCACTGAGCAGTTCTTC.

This clonotype was seen only a few times. The chain joins TRBV5-1 to TRBJ2-7, with TRBD1 matching 10 bases. Trimming removed 2 bases from V and 0 bases from J; junction bases left unmatched: 8. The CDR3 runs to 17 residues. CDR1 and CDR2 (germline): SGHRS, YFSETQ. The CDR3 spells CASSLPGQGSSSYEQYF. The DNA of the CDR3 is TGCGCCAGCAGCTTACCGGGACAGGGGTCGAGCTCCTACGAGCAGTACTTC. The variable domain in full, with the rest retrieved from reference TRBV5-1 and TRBJ2-7, is KAGVTQTPRYLIKTRGQQVTLSCSPISGHRSVSWYQQTPGQGLQFLFEYFSETQRNKGNFPGRFSGRQFSNSRSEMNVSTLELGDSALYLCASSLPGQGSSSYEQYFGPGTRLTVT.

This chain links TRBV18 with TRBJ2-5, with D hard to call. V was cut by 0 bases and J by 2 bases, with 7 bases left in between. This CDR3 comprises 14 residues. CDR1 is KGHSH, CDR2 LQKENI, per germline. The DNA for the CDR3 is TGTGCCAGCTCACCACCCCGCGGACAAGAGACCCAGTACTTC. Residues: CASSPPRGQETQYF.

This clonotype was counted only a few times. This chain uses TRBV14 with TRBJ2-5; a weak D match, TRBD2 (5 bases). Per the germline V gene, CDR1 is SGHDN and CDR2 is FVKESK. With 1 base removed from V and 7 bases from J, the gap between germline ends came to 13 bases. The CDR3 covers 14 residues. CDR3 sequence reads: CASSQVGSERTQYF. The DNA for the CDR3 is TGTGCCAGCAGCCAAGTCGGTAGCGAGCGGACCCAGTACTTC.

The chain recombines TRBV30 with TRBJ1-6; D is unresolved. The CDR3 consists of 13 residues. Looked up from germline, CDR1 is GTSNPN and CDR2 is SVGIG (reference sequence). The V end lost 7 bases, the J end lost 10 bases, and 17 bases lay between the germline ends. In nucleotides, the CDR3 is TGTGCCTTGGGAGAACCCCTTCGATCACCCCTCCACTTT. Protein sequence: CALGEPLRSPLHF.

This chain joins TRBV20-1 and TRBJ2-4; 7 bases align to TRBD2. The V gene's germline CDR1 is DFQATT and CDR2 SNEGSKA (reference sequence). V shed 5 bases and J 0 bases; nucleotides not matched to a gene: 10. The CDR3 contains 16 residues. This chain's CDR3 is CSARGRGKLAKNIQYF. The CDR3 nucleotides are TGCAGTGCTCGTGGGCGGGGGAAACTAGCCAAAAACATTCAGTACTTC.

The chain employs TRBV3-1 and TRBJ2-1; no definite D call. From germline, CDR1 is LGHDT and CDR2 YNNKEL (reference sequence). This CDR3 is built from 12 residues. Trimming took 2 bases from V and 5 from J, leaving 4 bases between them. The CDR3 spells CASSQTHNEQFF. The CDR3 bases are TGTGCCAGCAGCCAAACTCACAATGAGCAGTTCTTC.

This clonotype was picked up a small number of times. The DNA of the CDR3 is TGCAGCGTCCTGGGGGCGGGAGCGGAGACCCAGTACTTC. It specifies CSVLGAGAETQYF. The chain has TRBV29-1 and TRBJ2-5, with D tentatively TRBD2 (7 bases). The CDR3 length is 13 residues. V lost 6 bases to trimming and J lost 5 bases, with 16 bases between them. The germline gives CDR1 SQVTM, CDR2 ANQGSEA. Complete variable domain (other parts from reference TRBV29-1 and TRBJ2-5): SAVISQKPSRDICQRGTSLTIQCQVDSQVTMMFWYRQQPGQSLTLIATANQGSEATYESGFVIDKFPISRPNLTFSTLTVSNMSPEDSSIYLCSVLGAGAETQYFGPGTRLLVL.

V usage is TRBV12-3 or TRBV12-4 and J usage is TRBJ2-5, with D possibly matching TRBD1 (6 bases). The CDR3 runs 14 residues. Trimming took 6 bases from V and 7 from J, leaving 18 bases between them. CDR3 residues: CASRRPGQGGTQYF. The CDR3 region has the DNA TGTGCCAGCAGGCGGCCGGGACAAGGAGGGACCCAGTACTTC.